The clone carrying this TCR beta chain was picked up a small number of times. The CDR3 extends over 18 amino acids. Germline assignment: CDR1 SGHVS and CDR2 FNYEAQ. V was cut by 0 bases and J by 0 bases, with 12 bases left in between. These data originate in a study of blood T cell repertoires in COVID-19. Study in general: Acute-phase and convalescent COVID-19 samples originated in the United States, Italy and Spain. Sources were T cells, B-cell-depleted T cells, or PBMCs; the material itself was cDNA or gDNA.

Per the original methods: Estimation of nucleated cell counts relied on the amplification of reference gene primers. TCRdb's table, derived via immunoSEQ multiplex PCR, lists solely in-frame clones and lacks some. Clone size and V and J calls were adopted from that table, with D and trimming inferred from the DNA. The data show about 160,000 clones, with about 85% seen just once and approximately 1.2% held by the top ten. The sequenced sample consisted of peripheral blood. The V gene is TRBV7-6, the J gene TRBJ2-6; D unclear. The clonotype comes from a man aged 55-75 years who had recovered from COVID-19. DNA for the CDR3: TGTGCCAGCAGCTTAGCTAACCCAGGCACCTCTGGGGCCAACGTCCTGACTTTC. This encodes CASSLANPGTSGANVLTF.